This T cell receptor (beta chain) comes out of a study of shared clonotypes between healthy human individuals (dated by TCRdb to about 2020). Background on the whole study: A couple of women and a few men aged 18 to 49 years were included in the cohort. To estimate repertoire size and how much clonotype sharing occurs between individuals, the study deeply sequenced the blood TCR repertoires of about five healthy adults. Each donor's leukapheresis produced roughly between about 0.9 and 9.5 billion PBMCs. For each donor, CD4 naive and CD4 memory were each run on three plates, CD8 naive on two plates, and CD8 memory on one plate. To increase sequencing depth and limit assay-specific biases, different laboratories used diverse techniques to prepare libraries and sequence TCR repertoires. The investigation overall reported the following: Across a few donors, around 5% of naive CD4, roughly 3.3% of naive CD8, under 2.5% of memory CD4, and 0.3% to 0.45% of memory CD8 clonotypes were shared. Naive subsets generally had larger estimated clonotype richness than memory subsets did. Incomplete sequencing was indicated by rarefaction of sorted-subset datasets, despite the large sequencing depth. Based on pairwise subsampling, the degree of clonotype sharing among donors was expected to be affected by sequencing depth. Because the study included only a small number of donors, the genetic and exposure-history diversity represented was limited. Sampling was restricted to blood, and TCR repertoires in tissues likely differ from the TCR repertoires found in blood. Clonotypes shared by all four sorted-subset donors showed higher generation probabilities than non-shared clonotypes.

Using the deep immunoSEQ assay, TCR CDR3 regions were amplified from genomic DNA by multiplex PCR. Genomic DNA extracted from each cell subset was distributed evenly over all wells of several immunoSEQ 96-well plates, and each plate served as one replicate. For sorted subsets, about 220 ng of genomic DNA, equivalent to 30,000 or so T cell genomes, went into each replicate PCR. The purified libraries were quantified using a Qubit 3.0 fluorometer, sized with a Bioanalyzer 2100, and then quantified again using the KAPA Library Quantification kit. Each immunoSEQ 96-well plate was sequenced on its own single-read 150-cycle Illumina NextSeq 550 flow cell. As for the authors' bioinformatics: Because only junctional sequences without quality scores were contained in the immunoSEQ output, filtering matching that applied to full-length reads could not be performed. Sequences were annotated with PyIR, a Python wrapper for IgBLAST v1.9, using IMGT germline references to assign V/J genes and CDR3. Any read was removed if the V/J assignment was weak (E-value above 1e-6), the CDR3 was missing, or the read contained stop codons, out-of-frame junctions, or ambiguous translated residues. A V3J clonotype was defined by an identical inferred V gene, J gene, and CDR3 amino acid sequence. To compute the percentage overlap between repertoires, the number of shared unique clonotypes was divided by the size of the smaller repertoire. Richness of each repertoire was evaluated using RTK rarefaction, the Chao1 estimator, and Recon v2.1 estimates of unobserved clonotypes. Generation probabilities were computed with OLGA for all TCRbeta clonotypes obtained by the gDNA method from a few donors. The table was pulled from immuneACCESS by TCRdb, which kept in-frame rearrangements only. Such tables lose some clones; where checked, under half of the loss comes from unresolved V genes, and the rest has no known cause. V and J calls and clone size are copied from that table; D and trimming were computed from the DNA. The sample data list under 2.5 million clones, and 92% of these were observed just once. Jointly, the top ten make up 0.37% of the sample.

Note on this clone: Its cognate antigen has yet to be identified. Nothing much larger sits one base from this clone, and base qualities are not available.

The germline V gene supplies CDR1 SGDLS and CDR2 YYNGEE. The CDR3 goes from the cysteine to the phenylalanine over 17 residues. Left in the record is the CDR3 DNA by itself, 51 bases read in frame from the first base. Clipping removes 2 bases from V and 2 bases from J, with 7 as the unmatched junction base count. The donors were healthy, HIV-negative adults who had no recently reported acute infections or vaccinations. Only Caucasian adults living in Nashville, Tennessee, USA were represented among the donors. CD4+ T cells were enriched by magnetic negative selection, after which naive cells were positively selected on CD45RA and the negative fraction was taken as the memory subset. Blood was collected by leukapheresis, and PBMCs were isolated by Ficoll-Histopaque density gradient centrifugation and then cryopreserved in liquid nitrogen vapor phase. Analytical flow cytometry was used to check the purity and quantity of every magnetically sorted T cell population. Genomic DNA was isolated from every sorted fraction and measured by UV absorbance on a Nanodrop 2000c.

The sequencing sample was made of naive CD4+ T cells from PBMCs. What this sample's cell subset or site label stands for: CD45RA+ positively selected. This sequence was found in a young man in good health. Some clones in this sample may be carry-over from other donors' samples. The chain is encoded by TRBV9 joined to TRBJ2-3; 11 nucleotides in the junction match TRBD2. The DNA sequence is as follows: TGTGCCAGCAGCGTCGCGACACTAGCGGGAGTCACAGATACGCAGTATTTT. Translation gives CASSVATLAGVTDTQYF.